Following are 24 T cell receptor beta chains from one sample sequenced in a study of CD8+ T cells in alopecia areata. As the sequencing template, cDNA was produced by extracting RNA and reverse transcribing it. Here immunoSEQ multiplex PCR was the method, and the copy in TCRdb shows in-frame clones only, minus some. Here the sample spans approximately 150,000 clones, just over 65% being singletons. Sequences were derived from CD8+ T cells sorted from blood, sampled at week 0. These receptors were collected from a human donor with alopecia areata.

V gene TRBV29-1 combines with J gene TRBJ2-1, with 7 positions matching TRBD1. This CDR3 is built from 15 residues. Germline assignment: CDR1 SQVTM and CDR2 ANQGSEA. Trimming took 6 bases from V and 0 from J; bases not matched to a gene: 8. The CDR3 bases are TGCAGCGTAGCCGGACAGGCAAGCTCCTACAATGAGCAGTTCTTC. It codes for CSVAGQASSYNEQFF.

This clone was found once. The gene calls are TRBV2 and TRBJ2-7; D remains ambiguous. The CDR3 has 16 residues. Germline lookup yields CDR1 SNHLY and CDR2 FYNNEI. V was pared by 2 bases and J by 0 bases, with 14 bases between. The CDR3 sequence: CASSEIPGGSSYEQYF. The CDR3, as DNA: TGTGCCAGCAGTGAAATCCCCGGCGGAAGCTCCTACGAGCAGTACTTC.

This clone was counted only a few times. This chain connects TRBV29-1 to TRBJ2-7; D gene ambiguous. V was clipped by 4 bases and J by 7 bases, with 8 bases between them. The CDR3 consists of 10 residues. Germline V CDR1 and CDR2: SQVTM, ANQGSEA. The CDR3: CSVVGREQYF. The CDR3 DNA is TGCAGCGTTGTCGGAAGAGAGCAGTACTTC.

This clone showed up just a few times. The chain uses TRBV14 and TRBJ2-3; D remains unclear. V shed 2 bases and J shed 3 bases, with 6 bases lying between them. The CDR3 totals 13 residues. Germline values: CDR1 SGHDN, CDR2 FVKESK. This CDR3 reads CASSQPTTDTQYF. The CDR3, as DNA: TGTGCCAGCAGCCAACCCACGACAGATACGCAGTATTTT. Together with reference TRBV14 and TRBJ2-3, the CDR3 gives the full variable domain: EAGVTQFPSHSVIEKGQTVTLRCDPISGHDNLYWYRRVMGKEIKFLLHFVKESKQDESGMPNNRFLAERTGGTYSTLKVQPAELEDSGVYFCASSQPTTDTQYFGPGTRLTVL.

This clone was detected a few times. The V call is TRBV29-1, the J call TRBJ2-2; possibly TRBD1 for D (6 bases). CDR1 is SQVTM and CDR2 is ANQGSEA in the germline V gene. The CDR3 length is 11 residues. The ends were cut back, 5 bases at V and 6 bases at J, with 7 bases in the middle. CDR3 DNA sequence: TGCAGCGTTCACAGGGCCGGGGAGCTGTTTTTT. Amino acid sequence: CSVHRAGELFF.

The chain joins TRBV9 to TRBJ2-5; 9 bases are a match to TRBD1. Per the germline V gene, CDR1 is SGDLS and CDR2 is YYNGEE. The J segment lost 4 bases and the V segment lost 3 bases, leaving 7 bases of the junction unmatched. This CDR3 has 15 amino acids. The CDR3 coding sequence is TGTGCCAGCAGCGCCTGGGACAGGGCGGGAGAGACCCAGTACTTC. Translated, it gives CASSAWDRAGETQYF.

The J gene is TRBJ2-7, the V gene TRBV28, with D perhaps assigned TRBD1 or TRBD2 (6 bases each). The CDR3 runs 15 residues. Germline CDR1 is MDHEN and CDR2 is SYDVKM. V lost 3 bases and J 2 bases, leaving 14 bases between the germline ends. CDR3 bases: TGTGCCAGCAGTTTTCGGGGGCCAACCACCTACGAGCAGTACTTC. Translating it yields CASSFRGPTTYEQYF.

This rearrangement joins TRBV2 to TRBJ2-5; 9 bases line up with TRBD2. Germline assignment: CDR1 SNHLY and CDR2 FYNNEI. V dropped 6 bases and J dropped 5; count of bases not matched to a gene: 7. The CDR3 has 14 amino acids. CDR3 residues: CASRGLAEGETQYF. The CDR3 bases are TGTGCCAGCAGGGGACTAGCCGAGGGGGAGACCCAGTACTTC.

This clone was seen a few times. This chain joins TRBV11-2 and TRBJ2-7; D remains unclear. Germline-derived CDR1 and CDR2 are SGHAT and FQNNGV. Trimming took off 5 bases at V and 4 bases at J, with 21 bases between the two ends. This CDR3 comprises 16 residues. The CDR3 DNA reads TGTGCCAGCAGCGGCCCGCTGAGTAGAACCCGGTACGAGCAGTACTTC. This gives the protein CASSGPLSRTRYEQYF.

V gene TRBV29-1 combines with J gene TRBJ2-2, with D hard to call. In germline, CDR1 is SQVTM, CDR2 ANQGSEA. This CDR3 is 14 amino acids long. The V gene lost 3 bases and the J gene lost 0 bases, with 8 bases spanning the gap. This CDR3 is CSVDGQPNTGELFF. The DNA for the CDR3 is TGCAGCGTTGATGGGCAGCCGAACACCGGGGAGCTGTTTTTT.

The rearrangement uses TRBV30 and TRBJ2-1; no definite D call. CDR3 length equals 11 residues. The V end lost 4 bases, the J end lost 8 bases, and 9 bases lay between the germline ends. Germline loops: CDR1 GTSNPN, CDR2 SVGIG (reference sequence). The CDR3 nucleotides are TGTGCCTGGATTTCTACGTATGAGCAGTTCTTC. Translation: CAWISTYEQFF.

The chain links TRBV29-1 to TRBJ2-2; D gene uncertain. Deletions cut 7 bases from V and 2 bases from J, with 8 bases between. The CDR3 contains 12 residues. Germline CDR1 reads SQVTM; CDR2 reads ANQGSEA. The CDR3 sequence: CSALTNTGELFF. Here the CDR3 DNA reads TGCAGCGCCCTGACCAACACCGGGGAGCTGTTTTTT.

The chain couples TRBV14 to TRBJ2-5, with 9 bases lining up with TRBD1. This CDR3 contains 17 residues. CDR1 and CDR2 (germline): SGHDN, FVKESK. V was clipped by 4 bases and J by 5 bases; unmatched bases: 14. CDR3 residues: CASSLSNYRGRGETQYF. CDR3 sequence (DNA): TGTGCCAGCAGCCTATCCAACTACAGGGGGCGCGGGGAGACCCAGTACTTC.

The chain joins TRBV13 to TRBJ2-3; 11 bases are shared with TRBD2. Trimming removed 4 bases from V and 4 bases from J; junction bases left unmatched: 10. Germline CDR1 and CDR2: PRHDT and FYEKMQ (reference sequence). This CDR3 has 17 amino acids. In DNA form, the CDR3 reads TGTGCCAGCAGCTCCCGCGGTAGCGGGGGGGACGCAGATACGCAGTATTTT. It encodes CASSSRGSGGDADTQYF. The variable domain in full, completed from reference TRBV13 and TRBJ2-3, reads AAGVIQSPRHLIKEKRETATLKCYPIPRHDTVYWYQQGPGQDPQFLISFYEKMQSDKGSIPDRFSAQQFSDYHSELNMSSLELGDSALYFCASSSRGSGGDADTQYFGPGTRLTVL.

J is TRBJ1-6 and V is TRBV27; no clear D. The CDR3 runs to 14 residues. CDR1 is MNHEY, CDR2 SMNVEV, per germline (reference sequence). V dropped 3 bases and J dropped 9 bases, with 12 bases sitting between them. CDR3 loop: CASSFGADGSPLHF. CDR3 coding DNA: TGTGCCAGCAGTTTCGGTGCCGACGGTTCACCCCTCCACTTT.

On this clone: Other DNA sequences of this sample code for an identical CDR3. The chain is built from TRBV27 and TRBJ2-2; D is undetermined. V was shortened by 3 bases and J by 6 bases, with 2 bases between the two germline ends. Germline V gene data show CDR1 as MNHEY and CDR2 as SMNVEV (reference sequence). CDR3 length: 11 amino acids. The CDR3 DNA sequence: TGTGCCAGCAGTTTGGCCGGGGAGCTGTTTTTT. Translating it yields CASSLAGELFF.

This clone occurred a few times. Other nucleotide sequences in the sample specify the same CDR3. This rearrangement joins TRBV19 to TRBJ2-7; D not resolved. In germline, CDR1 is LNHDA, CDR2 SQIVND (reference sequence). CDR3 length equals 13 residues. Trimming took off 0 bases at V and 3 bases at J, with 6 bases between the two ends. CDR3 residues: CASSIDRSYEQYF. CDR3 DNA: TGTGCCAGTAGTATAGATCGGAGCTACGAGCAGTACTTC.

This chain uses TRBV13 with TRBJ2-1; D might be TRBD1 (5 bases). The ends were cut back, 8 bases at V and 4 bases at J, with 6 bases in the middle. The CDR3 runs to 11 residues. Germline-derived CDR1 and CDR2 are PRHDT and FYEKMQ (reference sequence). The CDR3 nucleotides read TGTGCCAGCGGACAATACAATGAGCAGTTCTTC. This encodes CASGQYNEQFF. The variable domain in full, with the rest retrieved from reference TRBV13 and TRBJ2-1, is AAGVIQSPRHLIKEKRETATLKCYPIPRHDTVYWYQQGPGQDPQFLISFYEKMQSDKGSIPDRFSAQQFSDYHSELNMSSLELGDSALYFCASGQYNEQFFGPGTRLTVL.

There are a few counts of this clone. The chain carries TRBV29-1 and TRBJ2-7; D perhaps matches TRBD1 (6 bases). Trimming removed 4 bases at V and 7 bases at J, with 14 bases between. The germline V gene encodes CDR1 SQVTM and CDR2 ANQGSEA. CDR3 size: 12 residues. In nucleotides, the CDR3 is TGCAGCGTTGCAGGGACAAAGGGTGAGCAGTACTTC. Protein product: CSVAGTKGEQYF.

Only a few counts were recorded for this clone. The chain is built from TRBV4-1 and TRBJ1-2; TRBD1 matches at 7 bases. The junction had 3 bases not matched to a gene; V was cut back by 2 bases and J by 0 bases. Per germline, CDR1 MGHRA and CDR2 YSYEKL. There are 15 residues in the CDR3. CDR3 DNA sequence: TGCGCCAGCAGCCAAAGGGACAGCGCTAACTATGGCTACACCTTC. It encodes CASSQRDSANYGYTF.

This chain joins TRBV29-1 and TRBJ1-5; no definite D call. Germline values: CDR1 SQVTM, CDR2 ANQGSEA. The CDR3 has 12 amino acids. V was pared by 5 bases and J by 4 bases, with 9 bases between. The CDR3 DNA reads TGCAGCGTTCAGGACGGGAATCAGCCCCAGCATTTT. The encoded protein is CSVQDGNQPQHF.

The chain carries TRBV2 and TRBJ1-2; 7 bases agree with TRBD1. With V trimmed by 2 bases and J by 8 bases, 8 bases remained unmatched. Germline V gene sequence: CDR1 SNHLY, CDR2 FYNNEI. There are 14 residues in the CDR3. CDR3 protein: CASSETGASGGYTF. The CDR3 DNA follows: TGTGCCAGCAGTGAAACAGGGGCCAGCGGCGGCTACACCTTC.

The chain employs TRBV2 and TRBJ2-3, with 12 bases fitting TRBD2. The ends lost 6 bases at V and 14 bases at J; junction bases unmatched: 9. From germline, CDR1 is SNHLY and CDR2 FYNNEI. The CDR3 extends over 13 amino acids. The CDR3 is CASRQLAGGGLYF. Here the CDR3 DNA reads TGTGCCAGCAGACAACTAGCGGGGGGTGGTTTGTATTTT.

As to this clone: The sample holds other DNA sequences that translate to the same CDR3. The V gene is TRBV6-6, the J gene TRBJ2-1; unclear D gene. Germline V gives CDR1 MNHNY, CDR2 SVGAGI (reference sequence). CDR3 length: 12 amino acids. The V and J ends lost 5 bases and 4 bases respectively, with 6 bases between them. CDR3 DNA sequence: TGTGCCAGCAGTCGCCCTTACAATGAGCAGTTCTTC. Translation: CASSRPYNEQFF.